Shown below are 17 T cell receptor beta chains from a single sample sequenced in a study of OX40 agonist ivuxolimab in advanced cancers. Sequenced by immunoSEQ multiplex PCR; TCRdb stores in-frame clones only, minus some. The repertoire holds fewer than 100,000 clones, with 93% as singletons. Source: CD4+ or CD8+ T cells sorted from blood, taken in a trial of the OX40 agonist ivuxolimab. The receptor source for this set is an adult with an advanced solid tumor such as melanoma, head and neck, liver or kidney cancer.

This clone was detected once. The J gene is TRBJ2-1, the V gene TRBV4-3; tentative D call: TRBD2 (6 bases). The CDR3 sequence is 13 residues long. Deletions cut 1 base from V and 7 bases from J, with 8 bases between. Germline lookup yields CDR1 LGHNA and CDR2 YSLEER. The CDR3 region has the DNA TGCGCCAGCAGCCAAGTGGGGAGGAATGAGCAGTTCTTC. Amino acids: CASSQVGRNEQFF.

The V and J genes are TRBV25-1 and TRBJ1-4; D remains unclear. The CDR3 is made up of 13 amino acids. V lost 3 bases to trimming and J lost 4 bases, with 6 bases between them. Germline CDR1 and CDR2: MGHDK and SYGVNS. In nucleotides, the CDR3 is TGTGCCAGCAGTGACGGTGATAATGAAAAACTGTTTTTT. It encodes CASSDGDNEKLFF. The variable domain in full, completed from reference TRBV25-1 and TRBJ1-4, reads EADIYQTPRYLVIGTGKKITLECSQTMGHDKMYWYQQDPGMELHLIHYSYGVNSTEKGDLSSESTVSRIRTEHFPLTLESARPSHTSQYLCASSDGDNEKLFFGSGTQLSVL.

The J gene is TRBJ1-2, the V gene TRBV19; weak D call: TRBD1 (5 bases). The CDR3 spans 14 residues. V lost 3 bases, J lost 7 bases, and 15 bases lay in between. Germline loops: CDR1 LNHDA, CDR2 SQIVND (reference sequence). The DNA for the CDR3 is TGTGCCAGTAGTATTATGGGGAGGGGTGCTGGCTACACCTTC. Its translation: CASSIMGRGAGYTF. The full variable domain, with the rest looked up from reference TRBV19 and TRBJ1-2, is DGGITQSPKYLFRKEGQNVTLSCEQNLNHDAMYWYRQDPGQGLRLIYYSQIVNDFQKGDIAEGYSVSREKKESFPLTVTSAQKNPTAFYLCASSIMGRGAGYTFGSGTRLTVV.

The chain uses TRBV15 and TRBJ2-7; TRBD2 might be the D (6 bases). The CDR3 runs 14 residues. Per the germline V gene, CDR1 is LNHNV and CDR2 is YYDKDF (reference sequence). Trimming removed 1 base from V and 2 bases from J, with 9 bases in between. In nucleotides, the CDR3 is TGTGCCACCAGCAGAGCTCGGACTACCTACGAGCAGTACTTC. Translation: CATSRARTTYEQYF.

The chain uses TRBV28 and TRBJ2-3; 9 nucleotides line up with TRBD1. Germline V gene sequence: CDR1 MDHEN, CDR2 SYDVKM. The CDR3 covers 14 residues. V lost 7 bases and J lost 6; bases outside the gene matches: 8. CDR3 residues: CASTKGQGLDTQYF. In nucleotides, the CDR3 is TGTGCCAGCACGAAGGGACAGGGACTGGATACGCAGTATTTT.

Written as DNA, the CDR3 is TGTGCCAGCAGTTTATTGCCCTTGTCTGCCTACGAGCAGTACTTC. It codes for CASSLLPLSAYEQYF. This rearrangement joins TRBV27 to TRBJ2-7; D remains ambiguous. CDR3 size: 15 residues. The V end lost 1 base, the J end lost 2 bases, and 12 bases lay between the germline ends. Looked up from germline, CDR1 is MNHEY and CDR2 is SMNVEV (reference sequence).

This chain joins TRBV19 and TRBJ1-4; D not certain. Germline CDR1 LNHDA, CDR2 SQIVND (reference sequence). CDR3 length: 16 residues. V lost 2 bases to trimming and J lost 5 bases, with 15 bases between them. In nucleotides, the CDR3 is TGTGCCAGTAGTATAAAATTTAATGCGGTAAATGAAAAACTGTTTTTT. Protein product: CASSIKFNAVNEKLFF.

The rearrangement uses TRBV7-8 and TRBJ2-2, with 7 nucleotides matching TRBD2. This CDR3 contains 16 residues. The V gene end was trimmed by 8 bases and the J gene end by 5 bases; junction bases not matched to a gene: 14. CDR1 is SGHVS and CDR2 is FQNEAQ in the germline V gene. The CDR3 spells CASGAGVFGGTGELFF. The CDR3, as DNA: TGTGCCAGCGGGGCGGGAGTCTTCGGTGGGACCGGGGAGCTGTTTTTT.

Only one count was recorded for this clone. Here the CDR3 DNA reads TGTGCCAGTAGTATCGGGAATTCACCCCTCCACTTT. Its protein is CASSIGNSPLHF. The gene calls are TRBV19 and TRBJ1-6; D is ambiguous. The V gene lost 3 bases and the J gene lost 7 bases, with 4 bases spanning the gap. The CDR3 runs to 12 residues. Germline CDR1 is LNHDA and CDR2 is SQIVND (reference sequence).

V is TRBV27 and J is TRBJ2-1; TRBD2 aligns across 8 bases. Germline V gene data show CDR1 as MNHEY and CDR2 as SMNVEV (reference sequence). After removal of 6 bases from V and 4 bases from J, the junction contained 8 bases not matched to a gene. This CDR3 is built from 15 residues. CDR3 nucleotide sequence: TGTGCCAGCAGAGGACTAGCTCCCCGTTACAATGAGCAGTTCTTC. Amino acid sequence: CASRGLAPRYNEQFF.

The rearrangement links TRBV29-1 to TRBJ2-1; 7 nucleotides line up with TRBD1. The V gene end was trimmed by 5 bases and the J gene end by 6 bases; junction bases not matched to a gene: 7. The CDR3 sequence is 13 residues long. The germline V gene has CDR1 SQVTM and CDR2 ANQGSEA. CDR3 sequence (DNA): TGCAGCGTTTATACAGGGGCAGGCAATGAGCAGTTCTTC. Translated: CSVYTGAGNEQFF.

The rearrangement links TRBV7-8 to TRBJ1-4, with D perhaps TRBD1 (5 bases). The germline CDR1 and CDR2 sequences are SGHVS and FQNEAQ. Trimming shortened V by 3 bases and J by 6 bases, and 5 bases separated the two germline ends. This CDR3 is built from 12 residues. CDR3 amino acids: CASSLGDEKLFF. The CDR3 DNA follows: TGTGCCAGCAGCTTGGGGGATGAAAAACTGTTTTTT.

V is TRBV7-9 and J is TRBJ2-1; 7 bases map to TRBD1. CDR3 length equals 14 residues. Trimming at V came to 5 bases and at J to 4 bases, leaving 5 bases not matched to a gene. The germline V gene encodes CDR1 SEHNR and CDR2 FQNEAQ (reference sequence). The CDR3 region has the DNA TGTGCCAGCAGCCAAGGGGGCGCGTACAATGAGCAGTTCTTC. This translates into CASSQGGAYNEQFF.

The V and J genes are TRBV28 and TRBJ2-1, with D maybe TRBD1 (5 bases). This CDR3 region has 13 residues. CDR1 is MDHEN and CDR2 is SYDVKM in the germline V gene. V gave up 2 bases and J gave up 6 bases, with 8 bases separating them. The CDR3 sequence is CASSLQGGNEQFF. The CDR3 bases are TGTGCCAGCAGTTTACAGGGCGGCAATGAGCAGTTCTTC.

The genes are TRBV4-1 and TRBJ2-5, with D perhaps TRBD1 (7 bases). V lost 2 bases and J lost 2, with 15 bases in between. The CDR3 is 16 residues long. The germline CDR1 and CDR2 sequences are MGHRA and YSYEKL. The CDR3 DNA reads TGCGCCAGCAGCCAACTTTTCCAGGGGGGTCAAGAGACCCAGTACTTC. This encodes CASSQLFQGGQETQYF.

The chain employs TRBV9 and TRBJ2-5; a weak D match, TRBD2 (6 bases). The CDR3 has 14 amino acids. V was clipped by 0 bases and J by 0 bases, with 6 bases between them. CDR1 and CDR2 from the germline V gene are SGDLS and YYNGEE. The CDR3 spells CASSVGGDQETQYF. The DNA of the CDR3 is TGTGCCAGCAGCGTAGGCGGGGACCAAGAGACCCAGTACTTC.

The V gene is TRBV5-1, the J gene TRBJ1-1; possible D gene TRBD1, 5 bases. The CDR3 runs 14 residues. Trimming left V 3 bases short and J 1 base short, with 10 bases between. The germline CDR1 and CDR2 sequences are SGHRS and YFSETQ. CDR3 bases: TGCGCCAGCAGCTCCGCGGGGCCGAACACTGAAGCTTTCTTT. Protein: CASSSAGPNTEAFF. The full variable domain, rest sourced from reference TRBV5-1 and TRBJ1-1, is KAGVTQTPRYLIKTRGQQVTLSCSPISGHRSVSWYQQTPGQGLQFLFEYFSETQRNKGNFPGRFSGRQFSNSRSEMNVSTLELGDSALYLCASSSAGPNTEAFFGQGTRLTVV.